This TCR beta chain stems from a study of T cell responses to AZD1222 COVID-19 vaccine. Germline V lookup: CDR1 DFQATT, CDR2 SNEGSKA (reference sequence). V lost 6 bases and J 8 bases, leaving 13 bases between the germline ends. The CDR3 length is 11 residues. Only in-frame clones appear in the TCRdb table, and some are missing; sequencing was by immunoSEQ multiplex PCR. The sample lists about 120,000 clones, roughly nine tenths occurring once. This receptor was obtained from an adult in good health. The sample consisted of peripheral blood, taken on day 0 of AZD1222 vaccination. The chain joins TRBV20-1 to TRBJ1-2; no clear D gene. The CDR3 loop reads CSATSGNGYTF. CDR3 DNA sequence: TGCAGTGCCACGAGTGGGAACGGCTACACCTTC.